This note documents a single TCR beta chain sequence. CDR1 and CDR2 from the germline V gene are SGDLS and YYNGEE. The CDR3 is 22 residues long. V lost 3 bases and J lost 0; bases outside the gene matches: 23. The naive CD8 fraction comprised CD45RO-negative cells positively selected for CCR7 and excluded terminally differentiated effector memory CD45RA+ cells. The sample originates from a study of shared clonotypes between healthy human individuals. Study background: Serving as donors were two women and three men, whose ages spanned 18 to 49.

Sequencing used immunoSEQ multiplex PCR; TCRdb keeps in-frame clones, though not all of them. The sample contains about 2.1 million clones, roughly 95% of which appear only once. The material sequenced was naive CD8+ T cells from PBMCs. The TCR was taken from a man aged 18 to 29 in good health. Some clones in this sample may be carry-over from other donors' samples. V usage is TRBV9 and J usage is TRBJ2-7, with 11 bases matching TRBD1. The CDR3 nucleotides are TGTGCCAGCAGCGGCGGACAGGGGGCAAGAGCGGGAGACCCGAACCTCTCCTACGAGCAGTACTTC. Its protein product is CASSGGQGARAGDPNLSYEQYF.